Sequencing of this T cell receptor beta chain was carried out in a study of PD-1 blockade in mismatch repair-deficient tumors. The overall study: Patients had some twelve mismatch repair-deficient cancer types, all previously treated and progressing.

PCR or immunohistochemistry showed mismatch repair deficiency in every enrolled patient. TCRs were sequenced from a few patients responding to pembrolizumab. The germline V gene has CDR1 MGHRA and CDR2 YSYEKL. Trimming cost V 2 bases and J 6 bases, with 23 bases left between them. The CDR3 has 18 amino acids. Study-wide results and limits: Tumor-resident clones, often undetectable pretreatment in blood, expanded then contracted after pembrolizumab.

Sequenced by immunoSEQ multiplex PCR; TCRdb stores in-frame clones only, minus some. The data contain some 120,000 clones, 70% to 90% of them singletons. About this clone itself: Its antigen is undetermined.

The specimen was peripheral blood, collected 44 weeks after starting pembrolizumab. The receptor's source is an adult with mismatch repair-deficient cancer. This chain links TRBV4-1 with TRBJ1-5, with D tentatively TRBD1 (5 bases). The CDR3 loop is CASSQYPMRVSGGQPQHF. The DNA of the CDR3 is TGCGCCAGCAGCCAATACCCAATGAGGGTGTCCGGGGGTCAGCCCCAGCATTTT.